Given below is one TCR beta chain in context. This entry comes from a study of T cell changes during pregnancy in multiple sclerosis. Profiling relied on immunoSEQ multiplex PCR, and the TCRdb table lists in-frame clones only, not all of them. The data show approximately 30,000 clones, about 89% seen once. Trimming took off 1 base at V and 2 bases at J, with 12 bases between the two ends. This CDR3 is built from 15 residues. CDR1 and CDR2 (germline): SGHDN, FVKESK. The rearrangement joins TRBV14 to TRBJ2-7; tentative D call: TRBD1 (6 bases). Sample: CD8+ T cells from peripheral blood mononuclear cells, taken before pregnancy. This TCR derives from a female donor with multiple sclerosis, enrolled in a pregnancy study. The CDR3 region has the DNA TGTGCCAGCAGCCAAGTTGGGACAAACCCCTACGAGCAGTACTTC. This codes for CASSQVGTNPYEQYF.